The clone carrying this TCR beta chain was picked up a small number of times. Trimming took off 5 bases at V and 1 base at J, with 5 bases between the two ends. This CDR3 spans 12 amino acids. Germline V gene data show CDR1 as WSHSY and CDR2 as SAAADI. The entry originates in a study of neurological immune-mediated disorders. TCRdb redid the calling of the 5' RACE reads with MiXCR, one entry per CDR3 protein. The sample carries over 75,000 distinct CDR3 sequences, 5.8% recorded once. Time point here: longitudinal time-point 2. For the unsorted libraries, 2 million PBMCs stored at -80 C served as input.

Input material: PBMCs. This receptor was taken from an older woman with multiple sclerosis. The V and J genes are TRBV10-2 and TRBJ1-1; D uncertain. The CDR3 sequence: CASSNGNTEAFF. The CDR3 coding sequence is TGCGCCAGCAGTAACGGGAACACTGAAGCTTTCTTT.